The clone carrying this TCR beta chain came up a few times. Antigen: not known. The entry originates in a study of response to subunit inactivated influenza vaccine. Findings of the study overall: Seasonal influenza vaccination, on each occasion, was suggested by the authors to recruit few new T cells.

CDR3 size: 21 residues. Germline CDR1 is MNHEY and CDR2 is SVGEGT. Trimming at V came to 3 bases and at J to 3 bases, leaving 23 bases not matched to a gene. TCRdb used MiXCR to reprocess the RT-PCR reads, holding one entry per CDR3 protein. The sample records around 180,000 distinct CDR3 sequences, about 9% being singletons. The chain is built from TRBV6-2 or TRBV6-3 and TRBJ1-5; 7 nucleotides align to TRBD1. This specimen was non-naive T cells sorted from PBMCs, taken on the day of vaccination. This clonotype was sampled from a man in his fifties or sixties who received an inactivated influenza vaccine. CDR3 sequence (DNA): TGTGCCAGCAGTTATTTCTCCGTTTGGAAGGAAACAGGGGCGATCAATCAGCCCCAGCATTTT. Translated: CASSYFSVWKETGAINQPQHF.